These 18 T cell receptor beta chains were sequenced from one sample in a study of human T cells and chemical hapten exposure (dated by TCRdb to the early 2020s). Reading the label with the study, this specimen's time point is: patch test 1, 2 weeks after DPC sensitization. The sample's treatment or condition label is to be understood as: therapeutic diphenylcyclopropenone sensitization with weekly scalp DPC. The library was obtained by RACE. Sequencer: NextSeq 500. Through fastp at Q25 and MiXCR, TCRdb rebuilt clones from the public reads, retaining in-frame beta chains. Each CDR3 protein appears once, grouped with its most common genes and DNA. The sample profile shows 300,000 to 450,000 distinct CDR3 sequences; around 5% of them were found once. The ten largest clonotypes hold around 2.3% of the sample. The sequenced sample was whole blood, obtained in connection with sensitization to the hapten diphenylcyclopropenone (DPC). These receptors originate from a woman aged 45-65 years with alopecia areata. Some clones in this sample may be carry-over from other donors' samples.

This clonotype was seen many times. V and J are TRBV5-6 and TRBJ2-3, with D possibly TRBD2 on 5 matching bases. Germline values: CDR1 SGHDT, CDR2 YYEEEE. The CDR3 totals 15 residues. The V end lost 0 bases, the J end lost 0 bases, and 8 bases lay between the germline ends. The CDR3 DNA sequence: TGTGCCAGCAGCTTGGAGGGAGCTAGCACAGATACGCAGTATTTT. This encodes CASSLEGASTDTQYF.

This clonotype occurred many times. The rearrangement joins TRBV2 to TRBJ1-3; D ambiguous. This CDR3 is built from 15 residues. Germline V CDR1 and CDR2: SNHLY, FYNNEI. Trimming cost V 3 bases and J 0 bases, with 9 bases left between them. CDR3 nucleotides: TGTGCCAGCAGTGACGGCTTCTCCTCTGGAAACACCATATATTTT. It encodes CASSDGFSSGNTIYF.

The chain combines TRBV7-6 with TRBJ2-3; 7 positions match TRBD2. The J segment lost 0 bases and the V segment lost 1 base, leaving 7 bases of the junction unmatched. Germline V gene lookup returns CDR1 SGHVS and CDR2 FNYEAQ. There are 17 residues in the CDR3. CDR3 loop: CASSLGVAGTSTDTQYF. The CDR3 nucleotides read TGTGCCAGCAGCTTAGGGGTAGCGGGTACTAGCACAGATACGCAGTATTTT.

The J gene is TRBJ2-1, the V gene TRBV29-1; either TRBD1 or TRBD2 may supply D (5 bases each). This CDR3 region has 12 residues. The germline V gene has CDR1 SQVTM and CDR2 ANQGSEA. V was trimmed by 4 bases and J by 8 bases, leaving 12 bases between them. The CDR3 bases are TGCAGCGTTGTTTGGGGGAGCGATGAGCAGTTCTTC. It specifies CSVVWGSDEQFF.

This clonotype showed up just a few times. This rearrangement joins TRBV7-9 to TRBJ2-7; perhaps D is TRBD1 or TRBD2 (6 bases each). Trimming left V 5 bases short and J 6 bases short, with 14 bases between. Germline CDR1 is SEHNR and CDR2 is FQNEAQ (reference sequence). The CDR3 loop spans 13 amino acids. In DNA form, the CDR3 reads TGTGCCAGCAGCCCCGAGGGGGGACCCGAGCAGTACTTC. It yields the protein CASSPEGGPEQYF.

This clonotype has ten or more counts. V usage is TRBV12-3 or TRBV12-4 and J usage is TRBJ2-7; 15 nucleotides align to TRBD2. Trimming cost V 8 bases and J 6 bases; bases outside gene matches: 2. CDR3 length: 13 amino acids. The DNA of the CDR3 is TGTGCCAGCGGACTAGCGGGAGGGGGCGAGCAGTACTTC. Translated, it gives CASGLAGGGEQYF.

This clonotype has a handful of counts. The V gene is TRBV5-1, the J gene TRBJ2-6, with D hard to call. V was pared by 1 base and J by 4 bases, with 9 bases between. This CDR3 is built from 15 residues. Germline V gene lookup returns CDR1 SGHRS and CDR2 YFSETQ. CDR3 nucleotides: TGCGCCAGCAGCTTGATGGGTAACGGGGCCAACGTCCTGACTTTC. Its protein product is CASSLMGNGANVLTF.

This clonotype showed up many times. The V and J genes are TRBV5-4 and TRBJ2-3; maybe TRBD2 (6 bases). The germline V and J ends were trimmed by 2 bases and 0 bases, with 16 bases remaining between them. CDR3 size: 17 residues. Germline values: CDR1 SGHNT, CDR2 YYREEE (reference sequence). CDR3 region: CASSFLPGGVSTDTQYF. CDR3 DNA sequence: TGTGCCAGCAGCTTCTTACCCGGCGGGGTTAGCACAGATACGCAGTATTTT.

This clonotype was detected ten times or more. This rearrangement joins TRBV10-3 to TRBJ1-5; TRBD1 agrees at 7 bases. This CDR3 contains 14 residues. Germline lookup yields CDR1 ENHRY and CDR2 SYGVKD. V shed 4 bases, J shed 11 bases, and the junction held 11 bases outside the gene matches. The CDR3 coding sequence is TGTGCCATCAGTGTAGACAGGGCGGACGGGGCCCAGCATTTT. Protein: CAISVDRADGAQHF.

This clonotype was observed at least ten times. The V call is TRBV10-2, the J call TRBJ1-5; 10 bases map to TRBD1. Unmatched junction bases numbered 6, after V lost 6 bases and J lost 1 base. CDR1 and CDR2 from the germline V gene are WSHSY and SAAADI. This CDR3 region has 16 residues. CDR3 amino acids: CASRATGGQSNQPQHF. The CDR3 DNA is TGCGCCAGCAGGGCGACAGGGGGCCAGAGCAATCAGCCCCAGCATTTT.

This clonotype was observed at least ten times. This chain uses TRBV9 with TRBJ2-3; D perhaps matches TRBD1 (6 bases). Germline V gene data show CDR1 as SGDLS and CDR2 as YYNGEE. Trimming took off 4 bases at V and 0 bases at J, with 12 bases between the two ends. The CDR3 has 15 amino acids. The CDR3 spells CASSYGTTSTDTQYF. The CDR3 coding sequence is TGTGCCAGCAGCTACGGGACAACTAGCACAGATACGCAGTATTTT.

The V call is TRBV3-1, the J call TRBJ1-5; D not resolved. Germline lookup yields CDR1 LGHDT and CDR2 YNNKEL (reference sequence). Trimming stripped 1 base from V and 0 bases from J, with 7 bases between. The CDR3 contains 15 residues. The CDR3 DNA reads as TGTGCCAGCAGCCAAGGTGCCAGTAGCAATCAGCCCCAGCATTTT. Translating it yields CASSQGASSNQPQHF.

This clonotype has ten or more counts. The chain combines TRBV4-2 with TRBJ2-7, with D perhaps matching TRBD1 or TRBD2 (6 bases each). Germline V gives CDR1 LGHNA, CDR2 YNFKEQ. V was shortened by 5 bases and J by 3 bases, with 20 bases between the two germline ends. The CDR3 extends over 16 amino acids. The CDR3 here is CASSIGGGTLDYEQYF. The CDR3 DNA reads TGTGCCAGCAGCATAGGGGGAGGCACGTTGGACTACGAGCAGTACTTC.

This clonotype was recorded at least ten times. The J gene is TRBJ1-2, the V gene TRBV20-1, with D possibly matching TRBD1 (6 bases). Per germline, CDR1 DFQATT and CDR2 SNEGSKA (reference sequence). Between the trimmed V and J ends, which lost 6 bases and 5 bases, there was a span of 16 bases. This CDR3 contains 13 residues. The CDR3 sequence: CSAAGGGGYGYTF. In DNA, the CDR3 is TGCAGTGCCGCCGGGGGAGGGGGTTATGGCTACACCTTC.

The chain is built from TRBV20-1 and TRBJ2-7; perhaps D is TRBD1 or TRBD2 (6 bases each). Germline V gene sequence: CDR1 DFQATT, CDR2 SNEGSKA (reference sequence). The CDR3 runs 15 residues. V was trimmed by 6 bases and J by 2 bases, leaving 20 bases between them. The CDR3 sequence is CSATKGGSGTYEQYF. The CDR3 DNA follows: TGCAGTGCCACAAAGGGGGGCTCTGGCACCTACGAGCAGTACTTC.

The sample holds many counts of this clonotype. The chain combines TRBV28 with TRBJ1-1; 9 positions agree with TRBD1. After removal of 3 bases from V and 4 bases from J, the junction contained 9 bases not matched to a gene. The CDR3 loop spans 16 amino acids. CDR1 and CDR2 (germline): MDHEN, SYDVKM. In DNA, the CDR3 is TGTGCCAGCAGTTTGACCGGGACAGGGATTGGCACTGAAGCTTTCTTT. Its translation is CASSLTGTGIGTEAFF.

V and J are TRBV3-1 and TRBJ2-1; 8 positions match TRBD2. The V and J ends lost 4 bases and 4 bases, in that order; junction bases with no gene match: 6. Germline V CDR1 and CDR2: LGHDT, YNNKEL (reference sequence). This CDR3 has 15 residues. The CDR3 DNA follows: TGTGCCAGCAGCCTGCCGAGCGGGGGTTACAATGAGCAGTTCTTC. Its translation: CASSLPSGGYNEQFF.

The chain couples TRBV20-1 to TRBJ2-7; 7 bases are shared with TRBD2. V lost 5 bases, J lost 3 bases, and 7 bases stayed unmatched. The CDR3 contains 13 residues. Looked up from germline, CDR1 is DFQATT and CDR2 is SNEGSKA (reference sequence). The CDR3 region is CSAPLAANYEQYF. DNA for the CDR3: TGCAGTGCTCCTCTAGCGGCCAACTACGAGCAGTACTTC.